Listed below are T cell receptor beta chains from one sample, sequenced in a study of CD8 T cells in Susac syndrome. From the immunoSEQ multiplex PCR reads, TCRdb called clonotypes with MiXCR, one entry per CDR3 protein. The repertoire holds 140,000 to 150,000 distinct CDR3 sequences, with nearly 97% as singletons. The sequenced sample was CD4+ T cells from PBMCs. These TCRs come from a human donor with Susac syndrome. Each CDR3 is given with its conserved first and last residue. D genes are given only for firm matches.

12	TRBJ1-2	.	TRBV12-3/TRBV12-4	TGTGCCAGCAGCAGGGTCGGGTATGGCTACACCTTC	CASSRVGYGYTF
12	TRBJ2-3	.	TRBV20-1	TGCAGTGCGCCGAGCGAGGCCGATACGCAGTATTTT	CSAPSEADTQYF
15	TRBJ2-1	TRBD1	TRBV23-1	TGCGCCAGCAACTCGAGGACAGGGGGATACAATGAGCAGTTCTTC	CASNSRTGGYNEQFF
11	TRBJ1-2	.	TRBV5-1	TGCGCCAGCGGAGGCCTCGGTGGCTACACCTTC	CASGGLGGYTF
20	TRBJ2-1	TRBD2	TRBV6-4	TGTGCCAGCAGTGCGATTCCTAGCCATAGGTGGGGAACGGGAGGCACTGAGCAGTTCTTC	CASSAIPSHRWGTGGTEQFF
13	TRBJ1-1	.	TRBV12-3/TRBV12-4	TGTGCCAGCAGTTTGATCTTGGGCACTGAAGCTTTCTTT	CASSLILGTEAFF
12	TRBJ1-2	.	TRBV29-1	TGCAGCGTCCCTGACGGGGGGTATGGCTACACCTTC	CSVPDGGYGYTF
16	TRBJ1-5	TRBD1	TRBV24-1	TGTGCCACCAGTGAGGGGGGGACAGGTAGCAATCAGCCCCAGCATTTT	CATSEGGTGSNQPQHF
13	TRBJ2-5	.	TRBV12-3/TRBV12-4	TGTGCCAGCATTGGGATGGTGCCAGAGACCCAGTACTTC	CASIGMVPETQYF
14	TRBJ1-5	.	TRBV4-1	TGCGCCAGCAGCCAAGATCGGTCGATTCAGCCCCAGCATTTT	CASSQDRSIQPQHF
14	TRBJ2-1	.	TRBV2	TGTGCCAGCAGGAAGGATGGCGCCTACAATGAGCAGTTCTTC	CASRKDGAYNEQFF
13	TRBJ2-2	.	TRBV12-3/TRBV12-4	TGTGCCAGCAACCTCTGGGGGACCGGGGAGCTGTTTTTT	CASNLWGTGELFF
14	TRBJ1-2	TRBD1	TRBV5-6	TGTGCCAGCAGCTGGGACAGGGGTTGGGATGGCTACACCTTC	CASSWDRGWDGYTF
15	TRBJ2-1	.	TRBV18	TGTGCCAGCTCACCAAGTTACAGCTCCTACAATGAGCAGTTCTTC	CASSPSYSSYNEQFF
15	TRBJ2-3	.	TRBV28	TGTGCCAGCAGCCGATTTTACAGAGACACAGATACGCAGTATTTT	CASSRFYRDTDTQYF
14	TRBJ2-5	.	TRBV24-1	TGTGCCACCAGTGATTCTGGGCCCCAAGAGACCCAGTACTTC	CATSDSGPQETQYF
14	TRBJ1-4	.	TRBV4-1	TGCGCCAGCAGCCAAGTTGCAGGGGATGAAAAACTGTTTTTT	CASSQVAGDEKLFF
15	TRBJ1-1	.	TRBV20-1	TGCAGTGCTAGAATGGGAGGGCCCGCGGGGACTGAAGCTTTCTTT	CSARMGGPAGTEAFF
16	TRBJ2-3	TRBD2	TRBV6-4	TGTGCCAGCAGTGAGCTAGCGGGAGGACCCACAGATACGCAGTATTTT	CASSELAGGPTDTQYF
14	TRBJ2-7	TRBD2	TRBV20-1	TGCAGTGCTAGTCTAGCGGGGGTCTCCTACGAGCAGTACTTC	CSASLAGVSYEQYF
15	TRBJ2-1	TRBD2	TRBV6-1	TGTGCCAGCAGTGTATCTAGCGGGGTCTACAATGAGCAGTTCTTC	CASSVSSGVYNEQFF
15	TRBJ2-1	TRBD2	TRBV3-1	TGTGCCAGCAGTCCCGTTGGGGGAGGGGATAATGAGCAGTTCTTC	CASSPVGGGDNEQFF
13	TRBJ2-4	.	TRBV29-1	TGCAGCGTTGAAGATCGACAGAAAAACATTCAGTACTTC	CSVEDRQKNIQYF
17	TRBJ1-6	.	TRBV7-9	TGTGCCAGCAGCTTAGGCACCACGATCTCCTATAATTCACCCCTCCACTTT	CASSLGTTISYNSPLHF
13	TRBJ1-6	.	TRBV15	TGTGCCACCAGCGGGGAAAGGATATCACCCCTCCACTTT	CATSGERISPLHF
12	TRBJ2-1	.	TRBV29-1	TGCAGCGTTGAGGCGCGGGTAAATGAGCAGTTCTTC	CSVEARVNEQFF